What follows are 8 T cell receptor beta chains derived from one specimen sequenced in a study of T cell repertoires in cytomegalovirus infection. TCRdb re-called the reads through MiXCR, storing one row per CDR3 protein. The top ten clones hold roughly 15% of a sample with 250,000 to 300,000 distinct CDR3 sequences, approximately 9% of them seen once. The sequenced sample was PBMCs. These receptors were taken from a human donor in good health (CMV status not recorded). Some clones in this sample may be carry-over from other donors' samples.

There are many counts of this clonotype. The J gene is TRBJ2-7, the V gene TRBV7-2; D unclear. The germline V and J ends were trimmed by 3 bases and 3 bases, with 9 bases remaining between them. CDR3 size: 13 residues. From germline, CDR1 is SGHTA and CDR2 FQGNSA. The CDR3 DNA is TGTGCCAGCAGCTTCGTCCAAGGCTACGAGCAGTACTTC. It is translated as CASSFVQGYEQYF. Combining the CDR3 with reference TRBV7-2 and TRBJ2-7 gives the whole variable domain GAGVSQSPSNKVTEKGKDVELRCDPISGHTALYWYRQSLGQGLEFLIYFQGNSAPDKSGLPSDRFSAERTGGSVSTLTIQRTQQEDSAVYLCASSFVQGYEQYFGPGTRLTVT.

The V and J genes are TRBV18 and TRBJ1-2; 7 nucleotides match TRBD1. CDR1 KGHSH and CDR2 LQKENI come from the germline V gene. Trimming at V came to 6 bases and at J to 4 bases, leaving 14 bases not matched to a gene. The CDR3 extends over 16 amino acids. CDR3 sequence: CASSPRTGSLTYGYTF. CDR3 bases: TGTGCCAGCTCCCCCCGGACAGGATCCTTGACCTATGGCTACACCTTC.

This clonotype has only a few counts. The chain recombines TRBV30 with TRBJ1-2; perhaps TRBD1 as D (5 bases). The CDR3 totals 13 residues. CDR1 is GTSNPN, CDR2 SVGIG, per germline (reference sequence). V was clipped by 0 bases and J by 8 bases, with 13 bases between them. CDR3 nucleotide sequence: TGTGCCTGGAGTGTAGTGGGGCCCTCAGGCTACACCTTC. It translates to CAWSVVGPSGYTF.

This clonotype appeared many times. The chain joins TRBV4-3 to TRBJ1-6, with 7 bases that match TRBD1. J lost 5 bases, V lost 0 bases, and 10 bases had no gene match. The germline V gene encodes CDR1 LGHNA and CDR2 YSLEER. CDR3 length: 18 residues. The CDR3 loop reads CASSQDYGGTVNNSPLHF. CDR3 nucleotides: TGCGCCAGCAGCCAAGATTACGGGGGGACAGTAAATAATTCACCCCTCCACTTT.

This clonotype has at least ten counts. The chain joins TRBV7-9 to TRBJ2-1, with TRBD2 matching 8 bases. J was trimmed by 3 bases and V by 2 bases; bases with no gene match: 12. The CDR3 contains 18 residues. Germline V gene sequence: CDR1 SEHNR, CDR2 FQNEAQ (reference sequence). CDR3 sequence (DNA): TGTGCCAGCAGCTTACGGGCGGGAGGCCCCCCGCTCTACAATGAGCAGTTCTTC. Translating it yields CASSLRAGGPPLYNEQFF.

Details on this clonotype: One end of the junction does not line up with germline, which may come from a read error. The J gene is TRBJ1-5, the V gene TRBV7-2; TRBD1 might be the D (5 bases). The CDR3 loop spans 15 amino acids. The germline V gene has CDR1 SGHTA and CDR2 FQGNSA. The CDR3 protein is CASSVTGPSNQPRHF. Written as DNA, the CDR3 is TGTGCCAGCAGTGTCACGGGGCCTTCAAATCAGCCCCGGCATTTT.

The chain couples TRBV19 to TRBJ2-5; D assignment may be TRBD1 or TRBD2 (5 bases each). The CDR3 runs 15 residues. Germline CDR1 and CDR2: LNHDA and SQIVND (reference sequence). The V end was cut by 7 bases, the J end by 3 bases, with 18 bases between. In nucleotides, the CDR3 is TGTGCCAGTACCTACGGGGCAGCCGGGGAAGAGACCCAGTACTTC. Amino acid sequence: CASTYGAAGEETQYF.

This clonotype was observed at least ten times. The CDR3 DNA sequence: TGTGCCAGCAGTTTTCGGCAGGGGGGACAACAGTACTTC. Its translation is CASSFRQGGQQYF. The rearrangement links TRBV12-3 or TRBV12-4 to TRBJ2-7; D might be TRBD1 (7 bases). Trimming pared 3 bases from V and 10 bases from J, leaving 16 bases between. The CDR3 consists of 13 residues.